A single sample is the source of the 23 T cell receptor beta chains below, sequenced in a study of early T cells in non-severe SARS-CoV-2 infection. MiXCR, run by TCRdb on the 5' RACE reads, gives a single entry per CDR3 protein. The sample lists some 81,000 distinct CDR3 sequences, 9% to 10% occurring once. Sequenced input: whole blood. Receptors originate from an adult who was a healthcare worker with PCR-confirmed SARS-CoV-2 infection or an uninfected control (not recorded which).

This clonotype has more than one count but fewer than ten. V is TRBV2 and J is TRBJ2-7; 8 bases match TRBD2. V shed 8 bases, J shed 3 bases, and the junction held 9 bases outside the gene matches. CDR1 is SNHLY, CDR2 FYNNEI, per germline. This CDR3 is built from 14 residues. CDR3 in amino acids: CASQGLAVNYEQYF. The CDR3 DNA sequence: TGTGCCAGCCAAGGACTAGCAGTAAACTACGAGCAGTACTTC.

This clonotype was seen only a few times. V and J are TRBV5-4 and TRBJ2-7, with 7 bases identical to TRBD2. The CDR3 runs to 13 residues. Germline lookup yields CDR1 SGHNT and CDR2 YYREEE (reference sequence). Germline trimming cut 4 bases from V and 0 bases from J; bases unmatched to any gene: 1. CDR3 region: CASSRDYSYEQYF. The CDR3 DNA reads TGTGCCAGCAGCCGGGACTACTCCTACGAGCAGTACTTC.

There are many counts of this clonotype. The J gene is TRBJ2-7, the V gene TRBV12-3 or TRBV12-4; D is uncertain. The ends were cut back, 3 bases at V and 3 bases at J, with 12 bases in the middle. The CDR3 has 14 amino acids. CDR3 DNA: TGTGCCAGCAGTTTTTCGAATACCGGCTACGAGCAGTACTTC. This gives the protein CASSFSNTGYEQYF.

This clonotype has more than one count but fewer than ten. The chain links TRBV20-1 to TRBJ2-3; 9 nucleotides align to TRBD2. The CDR3 is made up of 15 amino acids. The V and J ends lost 6 bases and 0 bases, in that order; junction bases with no gene match: 7. The germline gives CDR1 DFQATT, CDR2 SNEGSKA (reference sequence). The CDR3 bases are TGCAGTGCACCGACTAGCGGAGCTAGCACAGATACGCAGTATTTT. It encodes CSAPTSGASTDTQYF.

CDR3 protein: CASSLAPAPNSPLHF. CDR3 bases: TGTGCCAGCAGCTTAGCTCCGGCCCCCAATTCACCCCTCCACTTT. The chain links TRBV11-2 to TRBJ1-6, with D hard to call. This CDR3 is built from 15 residues. V was pared by 1 base and J by 7 bases, with 11 bases between. Germline V lookup: CDR1 SGHAT, CDR2 FQNNGV.

V is TRBV5-1 and J is TRBJ2-3, with a tentative D call TRBD2 (5 bases). This CDR3 is built from 13 residues. Germline-derived CDR1 and CDR2 are SGHRS and YFSETQ. Between the trimmed V and J ends, which lost 3 bases and 1 base, there was a span of 6 bases. The CDR3 region has the DNA TGCGCCAGCAGCTCCGGGGGCACAGATACGCAGTATTTT. Amino acids: CASSSGGTDTQYF.

In this sample, this clonotype turned up many times. This chain uses TRBV28 with TRBJ2-7; a weak D match, TRBD2 (5 bases). The CDR3 has 15 residues. Trimming pared 6 bases from V and 0 bases from J, leaving 15 bases between. Germline V lookup: CDR1 MDHEN, CDR2 SYDVKM. The CDR3 protein is CASRPTRLASYEQYF. Here the CDR3 DNA reads TGTGCCAGCAGGCCCACCCGGCTAGCCTCCTACGAGCAGTACTTC. Filled out from reference TRBV28 and TRBJ2-7, the complete variable domain reads DVKVTQSSRYLVKRTGEKVFLECVQDMDHENMFWYRQDPGLGLRLIYFSYDVKMKEKGDIPEGYSVSREKKERFSLILESASTNQTSMYLCASRPTRLASYEQYFGPGTRLTVT.

This clonotype was found a few times. V is TRBV15 and J is TRBJ1-6; tentative D call: TRBD1 (6 bases). Germline loops: CDR1 LNHNV, CDR2 YYDKDF (reference sequence). Trimming pared 3 bases from V and 14 bases from J, leaving 14 bases between. CDR3 length: 13 amino acids. This chain's CDR3 is CATSSDTGTTLHF. CDR3 bases: TGTGCCACCAGCAGCGACACAGGGACGACCCTCCACTTT.

This clonotype was detected ten times or more. This chain joins TRBV28 and TRBJ2-4; 10 bases align to TRBD1. Looked up from germline, CDR1 is MDHEN and CDR2 is SYDVKM. This CDR3 region has 19 residues. V dropped 5 bases and J dropped 0; count of bases not matched to a gene: 13. As DNA, the CDR3 is TGTGCCAGCAGTCCCCTGACAGGGGGCTCCCTCTTAGCCAAAAACATTCAGTACTTC. Its translation is CASSPLTGGSLLAKNIQYF.

This clonotype occurred many times. The chain employs TRBV20-1 and TRBJ2-5; 7 nucleotides match TRBD2. This CDR3 spans 16 amino acids. Trimming at V came to 6 bases and at J to 4 bases, leaving 17 bases not matched to a gene. The germline CDR1 and CDR2 sequences are DFQATT and SNEGSKA (reference sequence). CDR3 nucleotides: TGCAGTGCCGATCAGGGACTATCTTTTACCGGAGAGACCCAGTACTTC. It codes for CSADQGLSFTGETQYF.

The rearrangement uses TRBV12-3 or TRBV12-4 and TRBJ2-5; tentative D call: TRBD1 (6 bases). The CDR3 contains 13 residues. V was clipped by 6 bases and J by 1 base, with 9 bases between them. CDR3 sequence (DNA): TGTGCCAGCAGACGGACAGTCCAAGAGACCCAGTACTTC. Its translation is CASRRTVQETQYF.

The rearrangement links TRBV20-1 to TRBJ1-5; 8 bases match TRBD1. The CDR3 totals 13 residues. Trimming cost V 7 bases and J 7 bases; bases outside gene matches: 9. The germline CDR1 and CDR2 sequences are DFQATT and SNEGSKA (reference sequence). The CDR3, as DNA: TGCAGTGTTCAGGACAGGGAGAGCCAGCCCCAGCATTTT. Translation gives CSVQDRESQPQHF.

This clonotype appeared a few times. This sequence joins TRBV5-6 and TRBJ2-1, with D uncertain. The CDR3 is 14 amino acids. Germline V CDR1 and CDR2: SGHDT, YYEEEE. V was pared by 1 base and J by 4 bases, with 9 bases between. The DNA of the CDR3 is TGTGCCAGCAGCTTGTTCCAGGTATACAATGAGCAGTTCTTC. Translating gives CASSLFQVYNEQFF.

There are many counts of this clonotype. The rearrangement uses TRBV25-1 and TRBJ1-1; a possible D gene is TRBD1 (6 bases). The germline gives CDR1 MGHDK, CDR2 SYGVNS. This CDR3 comprises 14 residues. V lost 3 bases and J lost 3, with 11 bases in between. The CDR3 reads CASSDRGGDTEAFF. Written as DNA, the CDR3 is TGTGCCAGCAGTGACAGGGGAGGGGACACTGAAGCTTTCTTT.

The V and J genes are TRBV20-1 and TRBJ2-7; TRBD2 agrees at 9 bases. After removal of 4 bases from V and 0 bases from J, the junction contained 4 bases not matched to a gene. The CDR3 is 14 amino acids. Germline lookup yields CDR1 DFQATT and CDR2 SNEGSKA (reference sequence). CDR3 region: CSATASGNSYEQYF. The DNA for the CDR3 is TGCAGTGCTACAGCTAGCGGGAACTCCTACGAGCAGTACTTC.

This chain uses TRBV7-9 with TRBJ2-1; TRBD2 matches at 10 bases. This CDR3 contains 14 residues. V shed 5 bases, J shed 7 bases, and the junction held 5 bases outside the gene matches. In germline, CDR1 is SEHNR, CDR2 FQNEAQ (reference sequence). The CDR3 nucleotides are TGTGCCAGCAGCGGGGGGACTAGCGTTAATGAGCAGTTCTTC. It encodes CASSGGTSVNEQFF.

The chain joins TRBV5-5 to TRBJ2-7; the D gene is possibly TRBD1 (6 bases). With 3 bases removed from V and 4 bases from J, the gap between germline ends came to 8 bases. The CDR3 runs to 12 residues. Looked up from germline, CDR1 is SGHKS and CDR2 is YYEKEE (reference sequence). As DNA, the CDR3 is TGTGCCAGCAGCTGGGACAAATACGAGCAGTACTTC. It yields the protein CASSWDKYEQYF.

This clonotype showed up many times. The chain joins TRBV10-2 to TRBJ1-1; D gene uncertain. The CDR3 is made up of 14 amino acids. The germline V gene has CDR1 WSHSY and CDR2 SAAADI. Trimming stripped 0 bases from V and 7 bases from J, with 12 bases between. CDR3 region: CASSESGSNGEAFF. The CDR3 bases are TGCGCCAGCAGTGAGTCCGGCTCCAACGGTGAAGCTTTCTTT.

This clonotype was counted many times. The CDR3 DNA is TGCAGTGCTCAGCCCGGACTAGCGGTCGCGAACACCGGGGAGCTGTTTTTT. Translation gives CSAQPGLAVANTGELFF. V usage is TRBV20-1 and J usage is TRBJ2-2; 10 positions agree with TRBD2. V gave up 5 bases and J gave up 0 bases; unmatched junction bases: 9. Germline V CDR1 and CDR2: DFQATT, SNEGSKA (reference sequence). This CDR3 contains 17 residues.

CDR3 in amino acids: CASRIGGAKNIQYF. The CDR3 coding sequence is TGTGCCAGCAGAATAGGGGGAGCCAAAAACATTCAGTACTTC. J is TRBJ2-4 and V is TRBV27; D is perhaps TRBD1 (6 bases). With 6 bases removed from V and 0 bases from J, the gap between germline ends came to 9 bases. This CDR3 has 14 residues. Germline lookup yields CDR1 MNHEY and CDR2 SMNVEV (reference sequence).

Many counts were recorded for this clonotype. The V and J genes are TRBV2 and TRBJ1-2; possible D gene TRBD1, 5 bases. Trimming left V 4 bases short and J 4 bases short, with 16 bases between. Per the germline V gene, CDR1 is SNHLY and CDR2 is FYNNEI. There are 15 residues in the CDR3. CDR3 amino acids: CASSGAGPEVYGYTF. As DNA, the CDR3 is TGTGCCAGCAGTGGGGCGGGACCCGAAGTCTATGGCTACACCTTC. The variable domain in full, completed from reference TRBV2 and TRBJ1-2, reads EPEVTQTPSHQVTQMGQEVILRCVPISNHLYFYWYRQILGQKVEFLVSFYNNEISEKSEIFDDQFSVERPDGSNFTLKIRSTKLEDSAMYFCASSGAGPEVYGYTFGSGTRLTVV.

The V gene is TRBV10-3, the J gene TRBJ1-6, with a tentative D call TRBD1 (6 bases). Between the trimmed V and J ends, which lost 2 bases and 7 bases, there was a span of 12 bases. This CDR3 region has 15 residues. The V gene's germline CDR1 is ENHRY and CDR2 SYGVKD. CDR3 DNA sequence: TGTGCCATCAGTGAGATTTGGGGGCGGAATTCACCCCTCCACTTT. Encoded protein: CAISEIWGRNSPLHF.

This clonotype was observed many times. DNA for the CDR3: TGTGCCAGCTCATACGGGAGTTCAGAGACCCAGTACTTC. Its translation is CASSYGSSETQYF. The chain is built from TRBV18 and TRBJ2-5, with TRBD2 as a possible D gene (6 bases). Germline V lookup: CDR1 KGHSH, CDR2 LQKENI. V was shortened by 5 bases and J by 4 bases, with 11 bases between the two germline ends. The CDR3 spans 13 residues.